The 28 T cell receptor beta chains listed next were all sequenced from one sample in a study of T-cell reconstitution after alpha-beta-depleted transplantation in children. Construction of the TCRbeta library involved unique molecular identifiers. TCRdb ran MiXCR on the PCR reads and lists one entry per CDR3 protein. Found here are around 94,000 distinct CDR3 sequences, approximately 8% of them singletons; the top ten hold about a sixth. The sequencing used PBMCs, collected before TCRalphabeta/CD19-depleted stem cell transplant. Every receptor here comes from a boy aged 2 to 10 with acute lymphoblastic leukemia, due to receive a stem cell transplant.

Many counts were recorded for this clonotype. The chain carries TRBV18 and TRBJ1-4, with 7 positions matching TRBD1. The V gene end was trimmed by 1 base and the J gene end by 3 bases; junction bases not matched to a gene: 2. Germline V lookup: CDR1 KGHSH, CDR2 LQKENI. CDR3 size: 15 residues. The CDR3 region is CASSPQGTANEKLFF. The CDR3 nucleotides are TGTGCCAGCTCACCACAGGGGACAGCTAATGAAAAACTGTTTTTT.

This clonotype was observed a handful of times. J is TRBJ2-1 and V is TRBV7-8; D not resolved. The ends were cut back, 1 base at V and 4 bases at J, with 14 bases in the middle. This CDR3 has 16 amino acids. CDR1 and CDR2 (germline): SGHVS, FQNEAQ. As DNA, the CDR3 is TGTGCCAGCAGCTTAGTGCCCGGGCTCACTTACAATGAGCAGTTCTTC. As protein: CASSLVPGLTYNEQFF.

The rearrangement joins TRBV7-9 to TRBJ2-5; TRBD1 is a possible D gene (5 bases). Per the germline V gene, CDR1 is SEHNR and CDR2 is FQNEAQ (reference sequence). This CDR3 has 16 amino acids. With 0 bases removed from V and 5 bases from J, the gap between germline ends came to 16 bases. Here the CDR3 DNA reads TGTGCCAGCAGCTTAGCATGGGGCCGCGGTGGGGAGACCCAGTACTTC. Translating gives CASSLAWGRGGETQYF.

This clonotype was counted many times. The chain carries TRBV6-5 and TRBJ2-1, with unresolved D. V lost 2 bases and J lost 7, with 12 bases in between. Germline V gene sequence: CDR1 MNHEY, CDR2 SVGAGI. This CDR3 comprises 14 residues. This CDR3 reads CASSYPGLRNEQFF. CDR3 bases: TGTGCCAGCAGTTACCCCGGCCTGAGGAATGAGCAGTTCTTC.

This chain's CDR3 is CASSYLGDLYEQYF. The CDR3 region has the DNA TGTGCCAGCAGTTACTTAGGGGACTTATACGAGCAGTACTTC. The rearrangement links TRBV6-5 to TRBJ2-7; a possible D gene is TRBD2 (6 bases). The CDR3 is 14 amino acids. CDR1 and CDR2 (germline): MNHEY, SVGAGI. The V end lost 1 base, the J end lost 4 bases, and 11 bases lay between the germline ends.

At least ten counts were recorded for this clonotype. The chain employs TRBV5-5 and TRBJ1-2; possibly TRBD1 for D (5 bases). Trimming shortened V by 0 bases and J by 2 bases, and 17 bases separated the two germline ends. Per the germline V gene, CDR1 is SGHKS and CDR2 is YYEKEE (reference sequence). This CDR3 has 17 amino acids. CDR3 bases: TGTGCCAGCAGCTTGGCAATCAGGGTAGCCCTGAACTATGGCTACACCTTC. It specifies CASSLAIRVALNYGYTF.

The CDR3 is CASSHDHSPLHF. Here the CDR3 DNA reads TGTGCCAGCAGCCACGACCATTCACCCCTCCACTTT. This rearrangement joins TRBV5-5 to TRBJ1-6, with D unresolved. The V gene lost 4 bases and the J gene lost 8 bases, with 7 bases spanning the gap. Germline CDR1 SGHKS, CDR2 YYEKEE (reference sequence). There are 12 residues in the CDR3.

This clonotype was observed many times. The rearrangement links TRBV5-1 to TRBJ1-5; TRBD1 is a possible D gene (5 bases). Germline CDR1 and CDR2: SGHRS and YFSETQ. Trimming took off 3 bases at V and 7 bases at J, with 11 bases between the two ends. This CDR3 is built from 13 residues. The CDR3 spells CASSWDGGQPQHF. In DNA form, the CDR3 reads TGCGCCAGCAGCTGGGACGGCGGCCAGCCCCAGCATTTT.

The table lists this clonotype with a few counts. In DNA form, the CDR3 reads TGCGCCAGCAGCTTGGCCCGGGCAGGGAGAGAGACCCAGTACTTC. This sequence encodes CASSLARAGRETQYF. V and J are TRBV5-1 and TRBJ2-5; the D gene could be TRBD1 or TRBD2 (5 bases each). There are 15 residues in the CDR3. Germline V CDR1 and CDR2: SGHRS, YFSETQ. Trimming stripped 0 bases from V and 4 bases from J, with 13 bases between.

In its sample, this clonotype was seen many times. As DNA, the CDR3 is TGCAGTGCCTCAAGACTAGCGGGCTACGAGCAGTACTTC. It specifies CSASRLAGYEQYF. The chain carries TRBV20-1 and TRBJ2-7; 10 nucleotides align to TRBD2. This CDR3 region has 13 residues. Germline assignment: CDR1 DFQATT and CDR2 SNEGSKA (reference sequence). The junction had 5 bases not matched to a gene; V was cut back by 6 bases and J by 3 bases.

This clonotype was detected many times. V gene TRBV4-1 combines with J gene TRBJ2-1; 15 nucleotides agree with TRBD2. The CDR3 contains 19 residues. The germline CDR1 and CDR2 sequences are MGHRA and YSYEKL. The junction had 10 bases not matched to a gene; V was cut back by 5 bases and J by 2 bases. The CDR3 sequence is CASSSTGTSGGNTYNEQFF. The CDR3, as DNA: TGCGCCAGCAGCTCGACCGGGACTAGCGGGGGGAATACCTACAATGAGCAGTTCTTC.

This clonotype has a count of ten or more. The CDR3 spells CASSLASGNNEQFF. The CDR3 nucleotides read TGCGCCAGCAGCTTGGCTAGCGGAAACAATGAGCAGTTCTTC. V is TRBV5-1 and J is TRBJ2-1; 7 nucleotides align to TRBD2. The trim removed 0 bases at V and 5 bases at J, leaving 2 bases unmatched. The CDR3 is 14 residues long. Germline V lookup: CDR1 SGHRS, CDR2 YFSETQ.

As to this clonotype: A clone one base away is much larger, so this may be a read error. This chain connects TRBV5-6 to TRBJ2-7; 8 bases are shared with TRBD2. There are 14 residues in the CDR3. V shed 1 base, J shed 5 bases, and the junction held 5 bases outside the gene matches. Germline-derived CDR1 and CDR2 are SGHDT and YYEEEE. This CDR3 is CASSLCGGTNEQYF. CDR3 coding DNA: TGTGCCAGCAGCTTGTGCGGGGGGACTAACGAGCAGTACTTC.

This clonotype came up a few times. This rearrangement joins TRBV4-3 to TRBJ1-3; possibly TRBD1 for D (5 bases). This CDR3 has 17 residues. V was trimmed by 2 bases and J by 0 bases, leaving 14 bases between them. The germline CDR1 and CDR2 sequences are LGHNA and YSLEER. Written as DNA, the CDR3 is TGCGCCAGCAGCCAAAGCGTCGCAGGGAACTCTGGAAACACCATATATTTT. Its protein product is CASSQSVAGNSGNTIYF.

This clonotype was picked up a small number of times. The CDR3 coding sequence is TGTGCCAGCAGCCGGACACGGACAGGGTTCCTCTATGGCTACACCTTC. This sequence encodes CASSRTRTGFLYGYTF. The chain recombines TRBV7-2 with TRBJ1-2; TRBD1 matches 8 bases. V was pared by 5 bases and J by 4 bases, with 12 bases of the junction left unmatched. In germline, CDR1 is SGHTA, CDR2 FQGNSA. The CDR3 covers 16 residues.

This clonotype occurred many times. The CDR3 loop is CASSLAPGLLGTEAFF. The CDR3 nucleotides are TGTGCCAGCAGCTTAGCCCCGGGACTCCTGGGAACTGAAGCTTTCTTT. The V and J genes are TRBV7-6 and TRBJ1-1; D possibly corresponds to TRBD1 (5 bases). The V end lost 0 bases, the J end lost 5 bases, and 16 bases lay between the germline ends. CDR3 length: 16 amino acids. Germline V gene lookup returns CDR1 SGHVS and CDR2 FNYEAQ.

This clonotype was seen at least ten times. The CDR3 reads CASSLDEDTEAFF. CDR3 in DNA: TGTGCCAGCAGCTTGGACGAAGACACTGAAGCTTTCTTT. This chain uses TRBV11-3 with TRBJ1-1; D not certain. V lost 3 bases, J lost 3 bases, and 8 bases lay in between. The CDR3 sequence is 13 residues long. Germline CDR1 and CDR2: SGHNT and YENEEA.

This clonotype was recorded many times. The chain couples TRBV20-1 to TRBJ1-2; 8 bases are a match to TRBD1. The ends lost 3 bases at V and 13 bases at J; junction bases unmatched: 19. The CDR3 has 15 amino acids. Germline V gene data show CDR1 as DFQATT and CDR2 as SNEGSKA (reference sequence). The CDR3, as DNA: TGCAGTGCTAGGACGGAGGGACAGGATAGAGGAGCAGGCACCTTC. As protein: CSARTEGQDRGAGTF.

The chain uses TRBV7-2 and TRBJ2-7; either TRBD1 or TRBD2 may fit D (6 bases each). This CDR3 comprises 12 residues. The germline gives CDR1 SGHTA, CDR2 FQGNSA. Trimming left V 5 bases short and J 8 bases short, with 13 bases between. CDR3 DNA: TGTGCCAGCAGCATAAGGGGGGCCCAGCAGTACTTC. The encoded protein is CASSIRGAQQYF.

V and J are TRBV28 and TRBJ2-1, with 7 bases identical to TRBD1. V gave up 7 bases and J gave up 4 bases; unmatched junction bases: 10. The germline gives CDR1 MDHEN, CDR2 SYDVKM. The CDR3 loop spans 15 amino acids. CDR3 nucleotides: TGTGCCAGCAATCACCGGGACAGTCCTTACAATGAGCAGTTCTTC. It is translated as CASNHRDSPYNEQFF. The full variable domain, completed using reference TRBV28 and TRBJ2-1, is DVKVTQSSRYLVKRTGEKVFLECVQDMDHENMFWYRQDPGLGLRLIYFSYDVKMKEKGDIPEGYSVSREKKERFSLILESASTNQTSMYLCASNHRDSPYNEQFFGPGTRLTVL.

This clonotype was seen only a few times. CDR3 sequence: CSAWTEDSPLHF. In DNA, the CDR3 is TGCAGTGCCTGGACAGAGGATTCACCCCTCCACTTT. The chain has TRBV20-1 and TRBJ1-6; TRBD1 is a possible D gene (6 bases). Germline CDR1 reads DFQATT; CDR2 reads SNEGSKA (reference sequence). The CDR3 covers 12 residues. V lost 6 bases, J lost 8 bases, and 11 bases lay in between.

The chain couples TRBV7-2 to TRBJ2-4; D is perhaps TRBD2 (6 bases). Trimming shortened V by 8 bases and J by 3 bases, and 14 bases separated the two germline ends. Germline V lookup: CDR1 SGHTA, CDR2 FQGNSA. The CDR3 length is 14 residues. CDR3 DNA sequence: TGTGCCAGCGGCGGGACGGCCAACAAAAACATTCAGTACTTC. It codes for CASGGTANKNIQYF. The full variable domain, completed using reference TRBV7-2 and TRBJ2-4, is GAGVSQSPSNKVTEKGKDVELRCDPISGHTALYWYRQSLGQGLEFLIYFQGNSAPDKSGLPSDRFSAERTGGSVSTLTIQRTQQEDSAVYLCASGGTANKNIQYFGAGTRLSVL.

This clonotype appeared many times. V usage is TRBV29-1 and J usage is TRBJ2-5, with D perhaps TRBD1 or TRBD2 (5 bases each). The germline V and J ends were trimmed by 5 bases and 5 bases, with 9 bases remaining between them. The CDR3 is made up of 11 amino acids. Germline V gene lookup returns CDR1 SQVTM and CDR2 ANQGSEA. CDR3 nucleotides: TGCAGCGTTTATGGGGGTGAGACCCAGTACTTC. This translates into CSVYGGETQYF.

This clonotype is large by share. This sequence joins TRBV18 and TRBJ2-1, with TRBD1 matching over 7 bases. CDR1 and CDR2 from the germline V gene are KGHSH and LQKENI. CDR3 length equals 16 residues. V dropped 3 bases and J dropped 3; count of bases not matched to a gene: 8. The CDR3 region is CASSPGDSTFYNEQFF. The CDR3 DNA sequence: TGTGCCAGCTCACCCGGGGACAGCACCTTCTACAATGAGCAGTTCTTC.

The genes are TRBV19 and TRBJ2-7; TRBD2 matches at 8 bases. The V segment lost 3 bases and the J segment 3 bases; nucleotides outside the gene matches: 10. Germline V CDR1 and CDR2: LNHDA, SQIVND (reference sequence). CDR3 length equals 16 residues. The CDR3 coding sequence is TGTGCCAGTAGTATGGCGGGAGCGGGGGCCGTCTACGAGCAGTACTTC. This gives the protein CASSMAGAGAVYEQYF.

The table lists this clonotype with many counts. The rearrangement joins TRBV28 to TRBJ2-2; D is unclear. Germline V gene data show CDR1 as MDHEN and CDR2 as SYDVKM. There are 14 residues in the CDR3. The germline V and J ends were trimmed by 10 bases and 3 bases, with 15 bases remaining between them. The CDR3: CAIKGVSYTGELFF. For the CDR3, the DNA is TGTGCCATCAAGGGTGTTTCGTACACCGGGGAGCTGTTTTTT.

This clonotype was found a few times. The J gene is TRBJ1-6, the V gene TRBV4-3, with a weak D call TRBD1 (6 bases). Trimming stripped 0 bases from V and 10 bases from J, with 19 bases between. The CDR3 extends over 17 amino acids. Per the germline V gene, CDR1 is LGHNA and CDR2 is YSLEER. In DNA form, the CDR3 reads TGCGCCAGCAGCCAAGACGGGGGTAACAGGGTTCGATCACCCCTCCACTTT. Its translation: CASSQDGGNRVRSPLHF.

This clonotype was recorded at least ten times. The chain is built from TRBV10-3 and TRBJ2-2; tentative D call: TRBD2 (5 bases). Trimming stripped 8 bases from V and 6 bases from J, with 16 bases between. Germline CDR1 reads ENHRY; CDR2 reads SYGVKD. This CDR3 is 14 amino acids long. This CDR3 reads CAIRREGLPGELFF. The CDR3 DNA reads TGTGCCATCCGCCGCGAGGGTTTGCCCGGGGAGCTGTTTTTT.